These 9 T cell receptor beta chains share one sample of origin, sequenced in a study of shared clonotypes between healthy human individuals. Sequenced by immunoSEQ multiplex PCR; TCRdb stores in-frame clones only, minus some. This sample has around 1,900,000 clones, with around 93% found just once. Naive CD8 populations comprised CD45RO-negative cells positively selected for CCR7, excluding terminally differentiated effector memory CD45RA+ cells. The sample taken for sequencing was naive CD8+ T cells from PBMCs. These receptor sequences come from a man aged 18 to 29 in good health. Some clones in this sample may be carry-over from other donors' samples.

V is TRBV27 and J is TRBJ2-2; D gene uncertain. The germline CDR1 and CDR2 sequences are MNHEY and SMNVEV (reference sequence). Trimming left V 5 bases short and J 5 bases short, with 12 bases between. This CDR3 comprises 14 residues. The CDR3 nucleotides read TGTGCCAGCAGTCCCCTACTGATTACCGGGGAGCTGTTTTTT. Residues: CASSPLLITGELFF.

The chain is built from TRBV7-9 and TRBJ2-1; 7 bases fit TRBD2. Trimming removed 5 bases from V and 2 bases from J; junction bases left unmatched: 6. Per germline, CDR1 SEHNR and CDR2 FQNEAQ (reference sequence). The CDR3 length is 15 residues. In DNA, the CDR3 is TGTGCCAGCAGCCCCCGGGGGGTTACCTACAATGAGCAGTTCTTC. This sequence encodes CASSPRGVTYNEQFF.

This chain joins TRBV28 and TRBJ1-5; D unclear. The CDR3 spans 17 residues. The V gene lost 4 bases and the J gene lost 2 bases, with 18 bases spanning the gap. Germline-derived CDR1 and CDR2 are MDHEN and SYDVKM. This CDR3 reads CASSYPRYLEGNQPQHF. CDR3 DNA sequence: TGTGCCAGCAGTTATCCCCGGTACCTCGAGGGCAATCAGCCCCAGCATTTT.

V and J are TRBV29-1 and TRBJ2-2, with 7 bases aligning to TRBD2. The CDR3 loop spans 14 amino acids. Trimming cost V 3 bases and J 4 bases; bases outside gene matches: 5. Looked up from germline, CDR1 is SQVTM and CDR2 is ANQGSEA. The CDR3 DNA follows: TGCAGCGTTGATGGCAGGGAGGGCACCGGGGAGCTGTTTTTT. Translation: CSVDGREGTGELFF.

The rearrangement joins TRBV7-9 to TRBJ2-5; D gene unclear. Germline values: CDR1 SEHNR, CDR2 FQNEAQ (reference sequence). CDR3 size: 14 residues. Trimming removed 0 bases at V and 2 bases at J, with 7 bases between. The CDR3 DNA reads TGTGCCAGCAGCTTAGCGCTACCGCAAGAGACCCAGTACTTC. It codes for CASSLALPQETQYF.

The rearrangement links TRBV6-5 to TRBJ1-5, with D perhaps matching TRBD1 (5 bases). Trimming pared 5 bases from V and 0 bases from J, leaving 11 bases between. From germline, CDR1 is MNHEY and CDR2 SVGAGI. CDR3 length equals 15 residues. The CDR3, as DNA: TGTGCCAGCAGTCCGGGGACGGATAGCAATCAGCCCCAGCATTTT. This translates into CASSPGTDSNQPQHF.

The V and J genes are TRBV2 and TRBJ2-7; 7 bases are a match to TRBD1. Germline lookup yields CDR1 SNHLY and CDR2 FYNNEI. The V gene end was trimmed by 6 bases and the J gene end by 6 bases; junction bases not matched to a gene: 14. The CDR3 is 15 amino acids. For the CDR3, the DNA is TGTGCCAGCAGGACAGGGTTCAGAGGGGCCTCCGAGCAGTACTTC. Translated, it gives CASRTGFRGASEQYF.

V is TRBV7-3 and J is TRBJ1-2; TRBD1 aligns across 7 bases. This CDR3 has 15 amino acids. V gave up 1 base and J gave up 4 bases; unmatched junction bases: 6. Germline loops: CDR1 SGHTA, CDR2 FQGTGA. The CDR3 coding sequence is TGTGCCAGCAGCTTAAATCCAGGGGGGGCCTATGGCTACACCTTC. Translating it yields CASSLNPGGAYGYTF.

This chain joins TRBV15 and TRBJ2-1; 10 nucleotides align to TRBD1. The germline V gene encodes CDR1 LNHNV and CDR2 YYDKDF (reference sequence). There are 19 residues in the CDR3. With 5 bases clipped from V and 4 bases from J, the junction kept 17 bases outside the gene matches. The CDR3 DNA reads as TGTGCCACCAGCGTGAAACCGGGACAGGGGCTGTTCCTATACAATGAGCAGTTCTTC. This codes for CATSVKPGQGLFLYNEQFF. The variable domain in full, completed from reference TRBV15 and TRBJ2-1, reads DAMVIQNPRYQVTQFGKPVTLSCSQTLNHNVMYWYQQKSSQAPKLLFHYYDKDFNNEADTPDNFQSRRPNTSFCFLDIRSPGLGDTAMYLCATSVKPGQGLFLYNEQFFGPGTRLTVL.